A selection of T cell receptor beta chains follows, all from one sample in a study of blood T cell repertoires in COVID-19. This table comes from immunoSEQ multiplex PCR, and its TCRdb copy is limited to in-frame clones, with some not included. The sample includes tens of thousands of clones, approximately 88% seen only once; the top ten take around 0.53%. Sequencing used peripheral blood. The receptors were gathered from a woman between 35 and 50 years old with active or convalescent COVID-19. The CDR3 runs from the conserved cysteine through the conserved F or W. D genes are given only for firm matches. Some rows have no size entry. The others give once, few or many, or a class for an expanded clone.

CDR3aa: CASSPGNLRSYEQYF
CDR3nt: TGTGCCAGCAGCCCAGGGAACCTACGATCCTACGAGCAGTACTTC
abundance: .
d_gene: .
j_gene: TRBJ2-7
v_gene: TRBV6-6

CDR3aa: CASSEEQVAKNIQYF
CDR3nt: TGTGCCAGCAGTGAAGAACAAGTAGCCAAAAACATTCAGTACTTC
abundance: .
d_gene: .
j_gene: TRBJ2-4
v_gene: TRBV2

CDR3aa: CASSLRGTGELFF
CDR3nt: TGTGCCAGCAGCTTACGGGGGACCGGGGAGCTGTTTTTT
abundance: .
d_gene: .
j_gene: TRBJ2-2
v_gene: TRBV7-3

CDR3aa: CASSIDRGGTDTQYF
CDR3nt: TGTGCCAGTAGTATCGACAGGGGGGGCACAGATACGCAGTATTTT
abundance: .
d_gene: TRBD1
j_gene: TRBJ2-3
v_gene: TRBV19

CDR3aa: CAGSTGGTEAFF
CDR3nt: TGTGCCGGATCGACAGGGGGCACTGAAGCTTTCTTT
abundance: .
d_gene: TRBD1
j_gene: TRBJ1-1
v_gene: TRBV28

CDR3aa: CASSIKGQGSGQPQHF
CDR3nt: TGTGCCAGTAGTATAAAGGGACAGGGAAGCGGACAGCCCCAGCATTTT
abundance: .
d_gene: TRBD1
j_gene: TRBJ1-5
v_gene: TRBV19

CDR3aa: CASSPPDRVINNQPQHF
CDR3nt: TGTGCCAGCAGTCCCCCGGACAGGGTAATTAACAATCAGCCCCAGCATTTT
abundance: once
d_gene: TRBD1
j_gene: TRBJ1-5
v_gene: TRBV6-2/TRBV6-3

CDR3aa: CASRADTLAKNIQYF
CDR3nt: TGTGCCAGCAGGGCCGACACCTTAGCCAAAAACATTCAGTACTTC
abundance: .
d_gene: .
j_gene: TRBJ2-4
v_gene: TRBV2

CDR3aa: CASSLGRVYEQFF
CDR3nt: TGCGCCAGCAGCCTGGGGAGGGTCTATGAGCAGTTCTTC
abundance: .
d_gene: TRBD2
j_gene: TRBJ2-1
v_gene: TRBV4-3

CDR3aa: CASSLWRGTDTEAFF
CDR3nt: TGTGCCAGCAGTTTATGGCGGGGAACGGACACTGAAGCTTTCTTT
abundance: .
d_gene: .
j_gene: TRBJ1-1
v_gene: TRBV28

CDR3aa: CASSQDRFTDTQYF
CDR3nt: TGCGCCAGCAGCCAAGACAGGTTCACAGATACGCAGTATTTT
abundance: .
d_gene: .
j_gene: TRBJ2-3
v_gene: TRBV4-3

CDR3aa: CATSPSALAGGPSNEQFF
CDR3nt: TGTGCCACCAGCCCCTCCGCGCTAGCGGGAGGGCCCTCAAATGAGCAGTTCTTC
abundance: few
d_gene: TRBD2
j_gene: TRBJ2-1
v_gene: TRBV24-1

CDR3aa: CASSQMTERTLYGYTF
CDR3nt: TGTGCCAGCAGCCAGATGACAGAAAGAACCCTCTATGGCTACACCTTC
abundance: .
d_gene: .
j_gene: TRBJ1-2
v_gene: TRBV4-2

CDR3aa: CAWSSDRGLRDAFF
CDR3nt: TGTGCCTGGAGTTCCGACAGGGGGCTAAGGGATGCTTTCTTT
abundance: once
d_gene: TRBD1
j_gene: TRBJ1-1
v_gene: TRBV30

CDR3aa: CASSPGPGNTIYF
CDR3nt: TGTGCCAGTAGTCCAGGTCCTGGAAACACCATATATTTT
abundance: once
d_gene: .
j_gene: TRBJ1-3
v_gene: TRBV19

CDR3aa: CASSLAASGQGEAFF
CDR3nt: .
abundance: .
d_gene: .
j_gene: TRBJ1-1
v_gene: TRBV7-2

CDR3aa: CASSTMGLAGDTDTQYF
CDR3nt: TGTGCCAGCAGCACAATGGGACTAGCGGGAGACACAGATACGCAGTATTTT
abundance: .
d_gene: TRBD2
j_gene: TRBJ2-3
v_gene: TRBV11-2

CDR3aa: CASSLSGGDYGYTF
CDR3nt: TGCGCCAGCAGCCTGTCAGGGGGCGACTATGGCTACACCTTC
abundance: .
d_gene: TRBD1
j_gene: TRBJ1-2
v_gene: TRBV5-1

CDR3aa: CSALPETANTGELFF
CDR3nt: TGCAGCGCTTTACCAGAGACAGCGAACACCGGGGAGCTGTTTTTT
abundance: .
d_gene: .
j_gene: TRBJ2-2
v_gene: TRBV29-1

CDR3aa: CASSLGPSGEGYEQYF
CDR3nt: TGTGCCAGCAGCTTAGGGCCCAGCGGGGAGGGATACGAGCAGTACTTC
abundance: .
d_gene: TRBD2
j_gene: TRBJ2-7
v_gene: TRBV11-2

CDR3aa: CASSPPWTGTGNTIYF
CDR3nt: TGTGCCAGCAGTCCACCATGGACAGGGACTGGAAACACCATATATTTT
abundance: .
d_gene: TRBD1
j_gene: TRBJ1-3
v_gene: TRBV28

CDR3aa: CASRGALNTEAFF
CDR3nt: TGTGCCAGTAGAGGGGCTTTGAACACTGAAGCTTTCTTT
abundance: .
d_gene: .
j_gene: TRBJ1-1
v_gene: TRBV19

CDR3aa: CASSSPHGGEQYF
CDR3nt: TGCGCCAGCAGCTCCCCCCACGGGGGCGAGCAGTACTTC
abundance: .
d_gene: .
j_gene: TRBJ2-7
v_gene: TRBV5-1

CDR3aa: CASSLGIQETQYF
CDR3nt: TGCGCCAGCAGCTTGGGTATCCAAGAGACCCAGTACTTC
abundance: .
d_gene: .
j_gene: TRBJ2-5
v_gene: TRBV5-1

CDR3aa: CASRQMRSLAGSSWRDTQYF
CDR3nt: TGCGCCAGCAGGCAGATGAGAAGTCTAGCGGGATCCTCATGGAGAGATACGCAGTATTTT
abundance: .
d_gene: TRBD2
j_gene: TRBJ2-3
v_gene: TRBV5-1

CDR3aa: CASSTPREGELFF
CDR3nt: TGTGCCAGCAGTACCCCACGGGAAGGGGAGCTGTTTTTT
abundance: .
d_gene: .
j_gene: TRBJ2-2
v_gene: TRBV27